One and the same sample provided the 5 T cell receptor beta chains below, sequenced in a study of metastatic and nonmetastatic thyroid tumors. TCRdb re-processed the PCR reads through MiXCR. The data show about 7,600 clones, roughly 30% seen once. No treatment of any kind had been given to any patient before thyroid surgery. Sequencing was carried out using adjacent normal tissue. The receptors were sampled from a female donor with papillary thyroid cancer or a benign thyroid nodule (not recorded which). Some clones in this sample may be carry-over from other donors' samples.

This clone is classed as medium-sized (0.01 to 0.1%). The CDR3 coding sequence is TGTGCCAGCAGCTTTTTTCCAGGGAGCTACGAGCAGTACTTC. Translation gives CASSFFPGSYEQYF. The J gene is TRBJ2-7, the V gene TRBV11-2; perhaps D is TRBD1 or TRBD2 (5 bases each). CDR1 is SGHAT and CDR2 is FQNNGV in the germline V gene. The CDR3 has 14 amino acids. Trimming pared 3 bases from V and 3 bases from J, leaving 12 bases between.

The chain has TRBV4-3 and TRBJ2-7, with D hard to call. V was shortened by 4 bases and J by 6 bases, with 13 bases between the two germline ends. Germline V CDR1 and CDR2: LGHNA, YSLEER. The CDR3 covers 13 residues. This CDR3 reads CASSPRGSGEQYF. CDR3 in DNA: TGCGCCAGCAGCCCCCGTGGGTCGGGCGAGCAGTACTTC.

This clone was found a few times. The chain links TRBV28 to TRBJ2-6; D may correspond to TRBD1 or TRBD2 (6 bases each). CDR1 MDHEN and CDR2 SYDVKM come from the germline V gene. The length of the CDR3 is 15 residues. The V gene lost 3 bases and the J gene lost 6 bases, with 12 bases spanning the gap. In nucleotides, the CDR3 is TGTGCCAGCAGTTTTGGGGGGCATTCGGCCAACGTCCTGACTTTC. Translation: CASSFGGHSANVLTF.

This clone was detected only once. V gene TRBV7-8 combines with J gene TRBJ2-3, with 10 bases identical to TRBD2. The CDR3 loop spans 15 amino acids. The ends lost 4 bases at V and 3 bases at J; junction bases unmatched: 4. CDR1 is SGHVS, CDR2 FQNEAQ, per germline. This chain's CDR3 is CASSSSGSGTDTQYF. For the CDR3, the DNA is TGTGCCAGCAGCTCTAGCGGGAGTGGGACAGATACGCAGTATTTT.

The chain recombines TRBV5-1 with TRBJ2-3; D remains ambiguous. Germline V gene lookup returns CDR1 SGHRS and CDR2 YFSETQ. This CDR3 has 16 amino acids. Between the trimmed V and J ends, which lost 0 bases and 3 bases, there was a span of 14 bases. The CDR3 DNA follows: TGCGCCAGCAGCTTGGAGCAGGCCCTTAGGACAGATACGCAGTATTTT. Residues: CASSLEQALRTDTQYF.